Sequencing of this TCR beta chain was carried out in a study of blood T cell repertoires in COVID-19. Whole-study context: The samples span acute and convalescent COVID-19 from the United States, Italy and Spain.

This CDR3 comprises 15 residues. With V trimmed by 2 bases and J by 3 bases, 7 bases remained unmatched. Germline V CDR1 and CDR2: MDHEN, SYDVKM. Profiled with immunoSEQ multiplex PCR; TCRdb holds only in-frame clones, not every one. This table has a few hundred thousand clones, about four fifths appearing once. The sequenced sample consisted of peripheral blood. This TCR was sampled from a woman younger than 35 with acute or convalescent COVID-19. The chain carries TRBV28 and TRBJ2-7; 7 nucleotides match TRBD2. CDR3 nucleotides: TGTGCCAGCAGTTTAGCTAGCGGAGGGTTCTACGAGCAGTACTTC. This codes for CASSLASGGFYEQYF.